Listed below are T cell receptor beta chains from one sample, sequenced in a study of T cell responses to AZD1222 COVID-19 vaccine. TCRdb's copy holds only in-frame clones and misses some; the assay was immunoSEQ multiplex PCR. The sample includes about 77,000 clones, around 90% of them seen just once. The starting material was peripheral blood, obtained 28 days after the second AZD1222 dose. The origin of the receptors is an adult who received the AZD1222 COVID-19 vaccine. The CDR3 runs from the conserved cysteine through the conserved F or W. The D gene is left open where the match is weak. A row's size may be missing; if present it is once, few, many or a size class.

DNA: TGCGCCAGCAGCTTGGAGGGCGGGGCGACCGCAATCAGTGAGCAGTTCTTC; CDR3: CASSLEGGATAISEQFF; J: TRBJ2-1; size: once; D: .; V: TRBV5-1
DNA: TGTGCCAGCTCACCGGGAGGGGGCGCGGGTAATTCACCCCTCCACTTT; CDR3: CASSPGGGAGNSPLHF; J: TRBJ1-6; size: .; D: TRBD1; V: TRBV18
DNA: TGCGCCAGCAGATCGGGGACGGACACTGAAGCTTTCTTT; CDR3: CASRSGTDTEAFF; J: TRBJ1-1; size: .; D: .; V: TRBV5-1
DNA: TGTGCCAGCAGTTTGGGACAGGGCTACGAGCAGTACTTC; CDR3: CASSLGQGYEQYF; J: TRBJ2-7; size: .; D: TRBD1; V: TRBV28
DNA: TGTGCCACCAGGGACCACACTAACTATGGCTACACCTTC; CDR3: CATRDHTNYGYTF; J: TRBJ1-2; size: .; D: .; V: TRBV19
DNA: TGCGCCACCCGGCCAGGGACAGGATCCACAGATACGCAGTATTTT; CDR3: CATRPGTGSTDTQYF; J: TRBJ2-3; size: .; D: TRBD1; V: TRBV5-1
DNA: TGTGCCAGCAGCTTTTACAGGGGTCGGGGCAATCAGCCCCAGCATTTT; CDR3: CASSFYRGRGNQPQHF; J: TRBJ1-5; size: .; D: TRBD1; V: TRBV7-9
DNA: TGTGCCTGGAGCGACAGGGGGGAAAGGTTGTTCTTC; CDR3: CAWSDRGERLFF; J: TRBJ2-1; size: .; D: TRBD1; V: TRBV30
DNA: TGCGCCAGCAGCCCCCGGGACAGGGGCGGTGATGAAAAACTGTTTTTT; CDR3: CASSPRDRGGDEKLFF; J: TRBJ1-4; size: .; D: TRBD1; V: TRBV4-3
DNA: TGTGCCAGCAGCCCCGGGACAGGAATAAATGGCTACACCTTC; CDR3: CASSPGTGINGYTF; J: TRBJ1-2; size: .; D: TRBD1; V: TRBV7-2
DNA: TGTGCCAGCAGCCCGTGGGGTTACCAGCCCCAGCATTTT; CDR3: CASSPWGYQPQHF; J: TRBJ1-5; size: .; D: .; V: TRBV27
DNA: TGTGCCAGCAGTTTTATGGATAACTATGGCTACACCTTC; CDR3: CASSFMDNYGYTF; J: TRBJ1-2; size: .; D: .; V: TRBV28
DNA: TGTGCCAGCAGCTTGGACTGGTCCGGAGAGCAGTTCTTC; CDR3: CASSLDWSGEQFF; J: TRBJ2-1; size: .; D: .; V: TRBV5-4
DNA: TGTGCCAGCAGCCAAGAGTACAGGGGAACCTATGGCTACACCTTC; CDR3: CASSQEYRGTYGYTF; J: TRBJ1-2; size: .; D: TRBD1; V: TRBV3-1/TRBV3-2
DNA: TGTGCCAGCAGCTTACCCGGACTAGCGATTTACACAGATACGCAGTATTTT; CDR3: CASSLPGLAIYTDTQYF; J: TRBJ2-3; size: .; D: TRBD2; V: TRBV11-3
DNA: TGTGCCAGCACTCCCTCCCCCGGGCTCTACGAGCAGTACTTC; CDR3: CASTPSPGLYEQYF; J: TRBJ2-7; size: .; D: .; V: TRBV3-1/TRBV3-2